This T cell receptor (beta chain) was obtained from a study of OX40 agonist ivuxolimab in advanced cancers. V lost 3 bases to trimming and J lost 2 bases, with 11 bases between them. CDR1 is ENHRY, CDR2 SYGVKD, per germline. The CDR3 runs to 14 residues. The assay was immunoSEQ multiplex PCR, and TCRdb's table has in-frame clones only and misses some. The top ten clones hold under 2% of a sample with more than 70,000 clones, 75% to 95% of them seen once. The TCR was taken from an adult with an advanced solid tumor such as melanoma, head and neck, liver or kidney cancer. V and J are TRBV10-3 and TRBJ2-7, with D maybe TRBD1 (6 bases). The sample here was CD4+ or CD8+ T cells sorted from blood, taken in a trial of the OX40 agonist ivuxolimab. The CDR3 is CAISDQGKAYEQYF. The CDR3 DNA reads as TGTGCCATCAGTGACCAGGGGAAGGCCTACGAGCAGTACTTC.